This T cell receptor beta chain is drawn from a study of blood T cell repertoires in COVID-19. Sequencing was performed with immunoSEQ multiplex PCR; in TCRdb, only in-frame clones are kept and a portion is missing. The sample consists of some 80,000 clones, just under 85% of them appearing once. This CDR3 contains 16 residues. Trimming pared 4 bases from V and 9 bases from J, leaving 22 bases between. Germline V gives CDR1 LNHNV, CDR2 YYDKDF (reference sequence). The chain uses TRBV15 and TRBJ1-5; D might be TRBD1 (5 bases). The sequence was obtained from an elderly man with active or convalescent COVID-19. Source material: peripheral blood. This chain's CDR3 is CATSNRDSPGGGPQHF. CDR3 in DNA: TGTGCCACCAGCAACCGGGACTCCCCGGGGGGTGGGCCCCAGCATTTT.